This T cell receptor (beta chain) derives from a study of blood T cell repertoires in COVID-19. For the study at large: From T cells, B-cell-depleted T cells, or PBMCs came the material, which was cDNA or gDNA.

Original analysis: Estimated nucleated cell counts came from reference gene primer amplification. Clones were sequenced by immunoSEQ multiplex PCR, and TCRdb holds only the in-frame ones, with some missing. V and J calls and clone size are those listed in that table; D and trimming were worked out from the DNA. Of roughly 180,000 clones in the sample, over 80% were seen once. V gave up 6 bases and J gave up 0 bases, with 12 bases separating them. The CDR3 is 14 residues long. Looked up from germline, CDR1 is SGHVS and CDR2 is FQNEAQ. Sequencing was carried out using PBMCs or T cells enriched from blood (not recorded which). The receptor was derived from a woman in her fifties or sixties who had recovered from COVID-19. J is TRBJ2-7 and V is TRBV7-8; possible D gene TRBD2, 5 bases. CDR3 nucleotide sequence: TGTGCCAGCAGAGAGCGACTAAACTCCTACGAGCAGTACTTC. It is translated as CASRERLNSYEQYF.